A selection of T cell receptor beta chains follows, all from one sample in a study of technical replicates of blood from a few donors. Using immunoSEQ multiplex PCR, the repertoire was profiled, and TCRdb retains in-frame clones only, with some absent. This sample carries over 90,000 clones, around 96% of them seen once, and the ten largest clones take 0.3% to 0.45%. The specimen sequenced was T cells isolated from PBMCs. These receptors originate from a human donor in good health. Each CDR3 is given with its conserved first and last residue. Fields, in order: clone size, V gene, J gene, D gene, CDR3 protein, CDR3 DNA. A D gene is named only where the DNA matches it firmly. Expanded clones are given a class, and other clones once, few, many or no size at all.

.	TRBV11-3	TRBJ2-7	TRBD1	CASSLSRGTYEQYF	TGTGCCAGCAGCTTGAGCAGGGGGACCTACGAGCAGTACTTC
.	TRBV6-6	TRBJ1-2	.	CASTRGAGNYGYTF	TGTGCCAGCACCCGGGGTGCGGGTAACTATGGCTACACCTTC
once	TRBV5-1	TRBJ2-2	TRBD2	CASSFLAGGAGELFF	TGCGCCAGCAGCTTCTTAGCGGGAGGAGCGGGGGAGCTGTTTTTT
.	TRBV28	TRBJ2-7	TRBD2	CASRRLAGSYEQYF	TGTGCCAGCCGACGACTAGCTGGGTCCTACGAGCAGTACTTC
.	TRBV9	TRBJ2-7	.	CASSSRGGTALSYEQYF	TGTGCCAGCAGCTCCCGGGGCGGGACAGCTCTTTCCTACGAGCAGTACTTC
.	TRBV30	TRBJ1-5	TRBD1	CAWATGGHQPQHF	TGTGCCTGGGCTACAGGGGGCCATCAGCCCCAGCATTTT
.	TRBV2	TRBJ2-7	TRBD2	CASRERGVSYEQYF	TGTGCCAGCAGAGAGCGGGGGGTCTCCTACGAGCAGTACTTC
.	TRBV7-9	TRBJ2-3	TRBD2	CASRLGLAGVNTDTQYF	TGTGCCAGCAGACTTGGACTAGCGGGAGTTAACACAGATACGCAGTATTTT
.	TRBV6-1	TRBJ2-1	TRBD2	CASSEGLAGGFWEQFF	TGTGCCAGCAGTGAAGGACTAGCGGGAGGGTTTTGGGAGCAGTTCTTC
once	TRBV27	TRBJ2-7	.	CASSSQSSYEQYF	TGTGCCAGCAGTTCCCAGTCCTCCTACGAGCAGTACTTC
.	TRBV5-1	TRBJ1-1	TRBD1	CASSSRGDTEAFF	TGCGCCAGCAGCTCCAGGGGGGACACTGAAGCTTTCTTT
.	TRBV7-2	TRBJ2-1	.	CASSLGVIASYNEQFF	TGTGCCAGCAGCTTAGGAGTCATAGCTTCCTACAATGAGCAGTTCTTC
.	TRBV7-3	TRBJ1-2	TRBD1	CASSLNPGGYGYTF	TGTGCCAGCAGCCTTAACCCAGGGGGCTATGGCTACACCTTC
.	TRBV29-1	TRBJ2-1	TRBD2	CSVVRYSGREQFF	TGCAGCGTTGTTAGGTATAGCGGGAGAGAGCAGTTCTTC
.	TRBV4-3	TRBJ1-2	TRBD1	CASSPRDRDGYGYTF	TGCGCCAGCAGCCCAAGGGACAGGGACGGCTATGGCTACACCTTC
.	TRBV28	TRBJ1-5	.	CASSPPGTSNQPQHF	TGTGCCAGCAGTCCCCCCGGGACAAGTAATCAGCCCCAGCATTTT
.	TRBV19	TRBJ2-3	TRBD2	CASSIAVAGGTDTQYF	TGTGCCAGTAGTATAGCGGTAGCGGGAGGCACAGATACGCAGTATTTT
.	TRBV27	TRBJ2-4	.	CASSLDRFNIQYF	TGTGCCAGCAGTTTAGACAGATTTAACATTCAGTACTTC
.	TRBV7-3	TRBJ2-7	TRBD2	CASSLSGNSYEQYF	TGTGCCAGCAGCCTCAGCGGGAACTCCTACGAGCAGTACTTC
.	TRBV30	TRBJ1-3	.	CAWNRGGSGNTIYF	TGTGCCTGGAACCGAGGGGGCTCTGGAAACACCATATATTTT
.	TRBV7-8	TRBJ2-1	.	CASFISAASYNEQFF	TGTGCCAGCTTTATATCGGCGGCTTCCTACAATGAGCAGTTCTTC
.	TRBV7-3	TRBJ1-2	.	CASSLKGGPRRDGYTF	TGTGCCAGCAGCCTTAAGGGGGGGCCTCGCCGGGATGGCTACACCTTC
.	TRBV28	TRBJ1-1	.	CASSTSPTRAFF	TGTGCCAGCAGTACTAGTCCGACCAGGGCTTTCTTT
.	TRBV14	TRBJ2-3	TRBD1	CASSLLTGRRTDTQYF	TGTGCCAGCAGCCTTCTGACAGGGAGAAGGACAGATACGCAGTATTTT
.	TRBV7-2	TRBJ1-1	.	CASSFGEFTEAFF	TGTGCCAGCAGCTTTGGTGAGTTCACTGAAGCTTTCTTT
.	TRBV30	TRBJ1-4	TRBD1	CAWSKDRGEKLFF	TGTGCCTGGAGTAAGGACAGGGGAGAAAAACTGTTTTTT